What follows is one T cell receptor (beta chain) and its context. Trimming removed 0 bases from V and 5 bases from J, with 13 bases in between. The CDR3 spans 15 residues. The germline V gene encodes CDR1 MGHRA and CDR2 YSYEKL. Measured with immunoSEQ multiplex PCR; TCRdb has only the in-frame clones, and not every one. The table lists 15,000 or so clones, roughly 80% of them singletons. This sample was taken from a study of T cell repertoires in ileal Crohn's disease. Time point in this sample: inflamed ileum from the surgical specimen. The chain employs TRBV4-1 and TRBJ2-5, with a tentative D call TRBD1 (6 bases). The sequencing input was ileal tissue. The receptor was derived from an adult with Crohn's disease. CDR3 bases: TGCGCCAGCAGCCAAGATGAAGAGGGGGTTGAGACCCAGTACTTC. Amino acids: CASSQDEEGVETQYF.